Listed below are T cell receptor beta chains from one sample, sequenced in a study of T cell changes during pregnancy in multiple sclerosis. Some clones are missing from TCRdb's copy, which holds only in-frame ones; the method was immunoSEQ multiplex PCR. The sample comprises 85,000 to 130,000 clones, roughly 92% of which are singletons, and 1.5% to 2% rests with the top ten. The sample in question was peripheral blood, obtained after pregnancy. The receptors were gathered from a female donor with multiple sclerosis, enrolled in a pregnancy study. Both conserved end residues are part of each CDR3. The D gene is left open where the match is weak. Some rows mark clone size as missing; the rest say once, few, many or name a class of expanded clone.

. . 16 TRBJ1-1 TRBV18 CASSPLPLSMNTEAFF TGTGCCAGCTCACCACTCCCACTTAGTATGAACACTGAAGCTTTCTTT
. . 14 TRBJ1-5 TRBV30 CAWGGQRGNQPQHF TGTGCCTGGGGTGGACAGCGTGGCAATCAGCCCCAGCATTTT
TRBD2 . 14 TRBJ2-1 TRBV29-1 CSVAGLAGNNEQFF TGCAGCGTCGCCGGACTAGCGGGCAACAATGAGCAGTTCTTC
TRBD2 . 15 TRBJ2-1 TRBV15 CATSRGLAGGGEQFF TGTGCCACCAGCAGGGGACTAGCGGGAGGAGGCGAGCAGTTCTTC
. . 13 TRBJ1-5 TRBV11-2 CASSLSEGQPQHF TGTGCCAGCAGCTTATCGGAGGGACAGCCCCAGCATTTT
. . 13 TRBJ2-1 TRBV2 CASMRVVGNEQFF TGTGCCAGCATGAGGGTTGTCGGCAATGAGCAGTTCTTC
TRBD2 . 16 TRBJ2-7 TRBV10-1 CASSESLTSGVYEQYF TGCGCCAGCAGTGAGTCCTTGACTAGCGGGGTATACGAGCAGTACTTC
. . 15 TRBJ1-4 TRBV30 CAWSAQGPRAEKLFF TGTGCCTGGAGTGCACAGGGACCTCGGGCTGAAAAACTGTTTTTT
. once 14 TRBJ2-2 TRBV7-3 CASSLTGGTGELFF TGTGCCAGCAGCTTAACGGGGGGAACCGGGGAGCTGTTTTTT
. once 13 TRBJ1-1 TRBV5-5 CATSDTSGAEAFF TGTGCCACCTCCGACACCTCCGGCGCTGAAGCTTTCTTT
. once 13 TRBJ1-3 TRBV29-1 CSVTRVSGNTIYF TGCAGCGTTACCCGGGTCTCTGGAAACACCATATATTTT
. . 14 TRBJ2-3 TRBV30 CAWNIADSTDTQYF TGTGCCTGGAACATAGCGGATAGCACAGATACGCAGTATTTT
TRBD1 . 13 TRBJ1-2 TRBV2 CASSGQGDYGYTF TGTGCCAGCAGTGGACAGGGGGACTATGGCTACACCTTC
TRBD1 . 17 TRBJ1-6 TRBV27 CASSLGQRISYNSPLHF TGTGCCAGCAGTTTGGGACAGCGAATCTCCTATAATTCACCCCTCCACTTT
. . 17 TRBJ1-2 TRBV4-2 CASSQDRQAGMGYGYTF TGTGCCAGCAGCCAAGATCGGCAGGCTGGCATGGGCTATGGCTACACCTTC
TRBD2 . 16 TRBJ2-2 TRBV2 CASAGLAGGPSGELFF TGTGCCAGCGCCGGGCTAGCGGGAGGGCCCAGCGGGGAGCTGTTTTTT
TRBD1 . 14 TRBJ2-7 TRBV19 CASSKRGTGGEQYF TGTGCCAGTAGTAAGAGAGGGACAGGGGGCGAGCAGTACTTC
. . 13 TRBJ2-5 TRBV9 CASSVGPRETQYF TGTGCCAGCAGCGTAGGACCGAGGGAGACCCAGTACTTC
TRBD2 . 13 TRBJ2-7 TRBV7-9 CASSLTSGYEQYF TGTGCCAGCAGCTTGACTAGCGGCTACGAGCAGTACTTC
TRBD1 few 16 TRBJ1-6 TRBV10-3 CAISESGQGVGSPLHF TGTGCCATCAGTGAGTCTGGGCAGGGGGTAGGTTCACCCCTCCACTTT
. . 14 TRBJ2-5 TRBV7-4 CARGGPGLRETQYF TGTGCCAGGGGGGGTCCTGGGCTCCGTGAGACCCAGTACTTC
TRBD1 . 15 TRBJ1-6 TRBV7-9 CASSLVQGEDSPLHF TGTGCCAGCAGCTTAGTACAGGGGGAAGATTCACCCCTCCACTTT
TRBD2 . 15 TRBJ2-7 TRBV6-4 CASRGISGVDYEQYF TGTGCCAGCAGAGGGATTAGCGGGGTAGACTACGAGCAGTACTTC
. . 17 TRBJ2-5 TRBV27 CASSLRRIGSFQETQYF TGTGCCAGCAGTTTAAGGCGTATCGGGTCTTTCCAAGAGACCCAGTACTTC
TRBD2 . 19 TRBJ2-1 TRBV10-3 CAIRQRTSGPGLLYNEQFF TGTGCCATCAGACAAAGGACTAGCGGGCCGGGTCTACTTTACAATGAGCAGTTCTTC
. . 15 TRBJ1-2 TRBV7-2 CASSLQLGRAYGYTF TGTGCCAGCAGCTTACAATTGGGCAGAGCCTATGGCTACACCTTC
TRBD1 . 15 TRBJ1-1 TRBV5-4 CASTPSGTGNTEAFF TGTGCCAGCACCCCTTCCGGGACAGGGAACACTGAAGCTTTCTTT
. . 13 TRBJ1-4 TRBV28 CASCREANEKLFF TGTGCCAGCTGCAGGGAGGCTAATGAAAAACTGTTTTTT
. . 12 TRBJ1-1 TRBV2 CASSVEARGAFF TGTGCCAGCAGTGTTGAGGCCAGGGGTGCTTTCTTT
TRBD2 . 15 TRBJ2-2 TRBV9 CASSVAAGGPGELFF TGTGCCAGCAGCGTAGCGGCGGGAGGGCCCGGGGAGCTGTTTTTT
. . 12 TRBJ1-2 TRBV28 CASSFTGLGYTF TGTGCCAGCAGTTTCACAGGGCTTGGCTACACCTTC
. . 15 TRBJ1-5 TRBV19 CASNLGSSWGQPQHF TGTGCCAGTAATCTGGGGAGTTCATGGGGTCAGCCCCAGCATTTT
TRBD1 . 14 TRBJ1-5 TRBV28 CASSPGTASLPQHF TGTGCCAGCAGCCCTGGGACAGCGAGTCTTCCCCAGCATTTT
TRBD1 . 14 TRBJ1-2 TRBV5-1 CASSWRGGADGYTF TGCGCCAGCAGCTGGAGAGGGGGCGCGGATGGCTACACCTTC
TRBD2 . 19 TRBJ2-3 TRBV28 CASSSPILAGGPMVDTQYF TGTGCCAGCAGTTCCCCCATTCTAGCGGGAGGGCCGATGGTGGATACGCAGTATTTT
TRBD2 . 15 TRBJ2-7 TRBV18 CASSPVSSGFDEQYF TGTGCCAGCTCACCAGTCTCTAGCGGGTTCGACGAGCAGTACTTC
TRBD1 . 12 TRBJ2-7 TRBV6-5 CASSLTGGGQYF TGTGCCAGCAGCCTAACAGGGGGCGGGCAGTACTTC
TRBD1 . 14 TRBJ2-3 TRBV9 CASSVAGQGAAQYF TGTGCCAGCAGCGTAGCGGGACAGGGGGCCGCACAGTATTTT
TRBD2 . 16 TRBJ2-3 TRBV27 CASSPIFAGGADTQYF TGTGCCAGCAGTCCTATCTTTGCGGGAGGTGCAGATACGCAGTATTTT
. . 16 TRBJ2-3 TRBV5-1 CASSWAPGSGTDTQYF TGCGCCAGCAGCTGGGCCCCAGGGTCGGGCACAGATACGCAGTATTTT
. few 16 TRBJ1-1 TRBV6-5 CASSYPSGGLNTEAFF TGTGCCAGCAGTTACCCCTCGGGTGGCCTGAACACTGAAGCTTTCTTT
TRBD1 . 13 TRBJ1-2 TRBV19 CASRAGQNYGYTF TGTGCCAGTAGGGCGGGACAGAACTATGGCTACACCTTC
TRBD1 . 18 TRBJ1-3 TRBV9 CASSVVPGGQFSGNTIYF TGTGCCAGCAGCGTGGTACCAGGGGGGCAATTCTCTGGAAACACCATATATTTT
. . 15 TRBJ2-2 TRBV5-4 CASSLEPTGVGELFF TGTGCCAGCAGCTTGGAACCGACGGGGGTCGGGGAGCTGTTTTTT
TRBD1 . 14 TRBJ1-5 TRBV18 CASSLGQDDQPQHF TGTGCCAGCTCACTCGGACAGGACGATCAGCCCCAGCATTTT
TRBD1 . 14 TRBJ1-4 TRBV5-4 CASSSGQGNEKLFF TGTGCCAGCAGCTCGGGACAGGGGAATGAAAAACTGTTTTTT
. . 15 TRBJ2-5 TRBV6-1 CASSVQQGVQETQYF TGTGCCAGCAGTGTTCAACAGGGCGTACAAGAGACCCAGTACTTC
TRBD1 . 15 TRBJ1-2 TRBV5-1 CASSASTGKGLGYTF TGCGCCAGCAGCGCTTCGACAGGGAAAGGGCTTGGCTACACCTTC
. few 17 TRBJ1-1 TRBV12-2 CASRPPGETGGDTEAFF TGTGCAAGTCGCCCTCCGGGGGAGACAGGGGGGGACACTGAAGCTTTCTTT
TRBD2 . 16 TRBJ2-1 TRBV6-1 CASSDRFSGAYNEQFF TGTGCCAGCAGTGACCGTTTTAGCGGGGCCTACAATGAGCAGTTCTTC
. . 12 TRBJ1-2 TRBV14 CASSFQTRGYTF TGTGCCAGCAGCTTTCAGACTCGGGGCTACACCTTC
. . 16 TRBJ2-5 TRBV11-2 CASSLDLGGFFETQYF TGTGCCAGCAGCTTAGATCTGGGGGGATTTTTTGAGACCCAGTACTTC